These 27 T cell receptor beta chains came from one sample sequenced in a study of blood T cell repertoires in COVID-19. The protocol was immunoSEQ multiplex PCR, while the TCRdb copy is restricted to in-frame clones and leaves out a portion. The table lists under 250,000 clones, 75% to 90% of them singletons. Sequenced input: peripheral blood. The receptor set was obtained from a man aged 55 to 70 who had recovered from COVID-19.

This sequence joins TRBV2 and TRBJ1-1; D not certain. The germline V gene has CDR1 SNHLY and CDR2 FYNNEI. The germline V and J ends were trimmed by 5 bases and 4 bases, with 11 bases remaining between them. CDR3 length: 13 amino acids. The CDR3 nucleotides are TGTGCCAGCAGTCCGGGAGACTCCACTGAAGCTTTCTTT. Amino acids: CASSPGDSTEAFF. Full variable domain (remainder filled in from reference TRBV2 and TRBJ1-1): EPEVTQTPSHQVTQMGQEVILRCVPISNHLYFYWYRQILGQKVEFLVSFYNNEISEKSEIFDDQFSVERPDGSNFTLKIRSTKLEDSAMYFCASSPGDSTEAFFGQGTRLTVV.

The CDR3 sequence: CAAKSAGLNTGELFF. As DNA, the CDR3 is TGTGCCGCTAAGTCGGCGGGGCTGAACACCGGGGAGCTGTTTTTT. The V call is TRBV19, the J call TRBJ2-2, with D maybe TRBD2 (6 bases). Trimming shortened V by 11 bases and J by 1 base, and 17 bases separated the two germline ends. CDR3 size: 15 residues. Germline V gene lookup returns CDR1 LNHDA and CDR2 SQIVND (reference sequence).

This clone appeared once. This rearrangement joins TRBV6-5 to TRBJ1-1, with a possible D match to TRBD1 (5 bases). With 8 bases removed from V and 4 bases from J, the gap between germline ends came to 17 bases. The CDR3 contains 14 residues. Germline V gene sequence: CDR1 MNHEY, CDR2 SVGAGI. The CDR3 nucleotides read TGTGCCAGCTTGAGGGCAGGCGGGGCCACTGAAGCTTTCTTT. Protein sequence: CASLRAGGATEAFF.

This chain connects TRBV12-5 to TRBJ2-3; 7 positions match TRBD1. From germline, CDR1 is LGHNT and CDR2 FRNRAP. J lost 3 bases, V lost 2 bases, and 11 bases had no gene match. This CDR3 contains 17 residues. CDR3 sequence reads: CASGLRQGGLWTDTQYF. The CDR3 nucleotides read TGTGCTAGTGGTTTGCGACAGGGTGGGCTCTGGACAGATACGCAGTATTTT. Full variable domain (missing parts from reference TRBV12-5 and TRBJ2-3): DARVTQTPRHKVTEMGQEVTMRCQPILGHNTVFWYRQTMMQGLELLAYFRNRAPLDDSGMPKDRFSAEMPDATLATLKIQPSEPRDSAVYFCASGLRQGGLWTDTQYFGPGTRLTVL.

The chain combines TRBV7-9 with TRBJ2-3; 10 nucleotides agree with TRBD2. CDR1 is SEHNR, CDR2 FQNEAQ, per germline (reference sequence). V trimming: 5 bases; J trimming: 2 bases; junction bases outside the gene matches: 4. CDR3 length: 15 residues. In DNA form, the CDR3 reads TGTGCCAGCAGCCCGGGACTAGCGTACACAGATACGCAGTATTTT. This translates into CASSPGLAYTDTQYF. The full variable domain, with the rest looked up from reference TRBV7-9 and TRBJ2-3, is DTGVSQNPRHKITKRGQNVTFRCDPISEHNRLYWYRQTLGQGPEFLTYFQNEAQLEKSRLLSDRFSAERPKGSFSTLEIQRTEQGDSAMYLCASSPGLAYTDTQYFGPGTRLTVL.

The chain is built from TRBV6-2 or TRBV6-3 and TRBJ1-5; D not resolved. Germline assignment: CDR1 MNHEY and CDR2 SVGEGT. The CDR3 totals 13 residues. Trimming pared 2 bases from V and 7 bases from J, leaving 9 bases between. CDR3 nucleotide sequence: TGTGCCAGCAGTTACACCGCCCGGCAGCCCCAGCATTTT. It encodes CASSYTARQPQHF.

The gene calls are TRBV21-1 and TRBJ2-6; the listed D gene, TRBD1, was not tested against the DNA. TRBV21-1 is flagged as a pseudogene. The CDR3 is 18 amino acids. The CDR3 loop is CASSKTWGQSSGANVLTF. CDR3 nucleotides: TGTGCCAGCAGCAAAACTTGGGGACAGAGCTCTGGGGCCAACGTCCTGACTTTC.

The chain has TRBV20-1 and TRBJ2-1; D ambiguous. V lost 3 bases, J lost 0 bases, and 9 bases lay in between. From germline, CDR1 is DFQATT and CDR2 SNEGSKA (reference sequence). The CDR3 runs to 14 residues. CDR3 DNA: TGCAGTGCTAGTCACTCGAGCTCCTACAATGAGCAGTTCTTC. As protein: CSASHSSSYNEQFF.

The rearrangement joins TRBV14 to TRBJ2-7; possibly TRBD1 for D (6 bases). This CDR3 region has 14 residues. The germline CDR1 and CDR2 sequences are SGHDN and FVKESK. V gave up 5 bases and J gave up 2 bases, with 13 bases separating them. DNA for the CDR3: TGTGCCAGCAGCGTCATGACAGGCGCCTACGAGCAGTACTTC. Its translation: CASSVMTGAYEQYF.

The chain joins TRBV11-2 to TRBJ2-3; no reliable D call. The CDR3 runs 12 residues. V was trimmed by 5 bases and J by 2 bases, leaving 5 bases between them. Germline V CDR1 and CDR2: SGHAT, FQNNGV. CDR3 amino acids: CASSPYTDTQYF. The CDR3 DNA reads as TGTGCCAGCAGCCCCTACACAGATACGCAGTATTTT.

The rearrangement joins TRBV28 to TRBJ1-2, with 9 bases aligning to TRBD1. V dropped 4 bases and J dropped 6; count of bases not matched to a gene: 6. Germline V CDR1 and CDR2: MDHEN, SYDVKM. The CDR3 contains 14 residues. The CDR3 coding sequence is TGTGCCAGCAGTTGGACACAGGGGGCTGATGGCTACACCTTC. Its translation: CASSWTQGADGYTF.

This sequence joins TRBV5-5 and TRBJ2-2; tentative D call: TRBD1 (5 bases). In germline, CDR1 is SGHKS, CDR2 YYEKEE (reference sequence). The V and J ends lost 2 bases and 7 bases respectively, with 15 bases between them. This CDR3 has 15 amino acids. As DNA, the CDR3 is TGTGCCAGCAGCTTCGGCAGGGTTGGAGACGGGGAGCTGTTTTTT. Its protein product is CASSFGRVGDGELFF.

The chain recombines TRBV5-4 with TRBJ2-2, with D perhaps TRBD1 (5 bases). CDR1 and CDR2 from the germline V gene are SGHNT and YYREEE (reference sequence). The CDR3 runs to 15 residues. Trimming removed 2 bases at V and 6 bases at J, with 14 bases between. CDR3 protein: CASSFQGTKSGELFF. The DNA of the CDR3 is TGTGCCAGCAGCTTCCAGGGAACAAAATCCGGGGAGCTGTTTTTT.

The chain combines TRBV9 with TRBJ1-3; the D gene is possibly TRBD1 (5 bases). This CDR3 region has 17 residues. CDR1 SGDLS and CDR2 YYNGEE come from the germline V gene. Trimming shortened V by 0 bases and J by 4 bases, and 17 bases separated the two germline ends. CDR3 in DNA: TGTGCCAGCAGCGTAGCCCCACAGGACCGGTCCGGAAACACCATATATTTT. Translating gives CASSVAPQDRSGNTIYF.

This chain joins TRBV5-1 and TRBJ2-3, with 8 nucleotides matching TRBD1. Germline lookup yields CDR1 SGHRS and CDR2 YFSETQ. The ends lost 3 bases at V and 2 bases at J; junction bases unmatched: 8. The CDR3 has 16 amino acids. The CDR3 nucleotides read TGCGCCAGCAGCTATCATCAGGGGGCCCCCACAGATACGCAGTATTTT. It is translated as CASSYHQGAPTDTQYF.

J is TRBJ2-3 and V is TRBV7-9, with D perhaps TRBD2 (5 bases). The V end was cut by 2 bases, the J end by 0 bases, with 12 bases between. Germline V gene lookup returns CDR1 SEHNR and CDR2 FQNEAQ (reference sequence). This CDR3 is built from 16 residues. Written as DNA, the CDR3 is TGTGCCAGCAGCTTACTCCCGGGAAGAAGCACAGATACGCAGTATTTT. Translation gives CASSLLPGRSTDTQYF.

The genes are TRBV11-2 and TRBJ1-1; D possibly corresponds to TRBD1 (5 bases). The CDR3 has 13 residues. Per the germline V gene, CDR1 is SGHAT and CDR2 is FQNNGV. V was trimmed by 5 bases and J by 7 bases, leaving 14 bases between them. CDR3 region: CASSPGDRIEAFF. The CDR3 DNA sequence: TGTGCCAGCAGCCCGGGGGATCGAATTGAAGCTTTCTTT.

The chain couples TRBV2 to TRBJ1-2; 7 positions match TRBD1. Germline-derived CDR1 and CDR2 are SNHLY and FYNNEI. The length of the CDR3 is 14 residues. V trimming: 3 bases; J trimming: 5 bases; junction bases outside the gene matches: 6. CDR3: CASSDRGVTYGYTF. For the CDR3, the DNA is TGTGCCAGCAGTGACAGGGGGGTGACTTATGGCTACACCTTC.

The chain carries TRBV19 and TRBJ1-2, with D perhaps matching TRBD1 (6 bases). The CDR3 length is 15 residues. Trimming took off 7 bases at V and 6 bases at J, with 21 bases between the two ends. CDR1 is LNHDA, CDR2 SQIVND, per germline (reference sequence). This CDR3 reads CASTPRDIGIHGYTF. CDR3 DNA: TGTGCCAGTACCCCCCGGGACATCGGAATTCATGGCTACACCTTC.

The chain has TRBV7-2 and TRBJ1-6; TRBD1 agrees at 10 bases. Germline values: CDR1 SGHTA, CDR2 FQGNSA. The ends lost 1 base at V and 9 bases at J; junction bases unmatched: 3. This CDR3 comprises 15 residues. The CDR3 region has the DNA TGTGCCAGCAGCTTAGAAGGACAGGGGGTTTCACCCCTCCACTTT. Protein: CASSLEGQGVSPLHF.

The chain combines TRBV7-2 with TRBJ1-5; 7 positions agree with TRBD1. The V segment lost 5 bases and the J segment 3 bases; nucleotides outside the gene matches: 4. CDR1 is SGHTA, CDR2 FQGNSA, per germline. The CDR3 spans 14 residues. CDR3 loop: CASSIQGNNQPQHF. CDR3 sequence (DNA): TGTGCCAGCAGCATACAGGGGAACAATCAGCCCCAGCATTTT.

The rearrangement uses TRBV5-4 and TRBJ2-3; TRBD2 agrees at 8 bases. With V trimmed by 2 bases and J by 2 bases, 7 bases remained unmatched. The CDR3 consists of 16 residues. CDR1 is SGHNT and CDR2 is YYREEE in the germline V gene (reference sequence). The CDR3: CASSLFPAGATDTQYF. The DNA for the CDR3 is TGTGCCAGCAGCTTATTCCCAGCGGGGGCCACAGATACGCAGTATTTT.

This chain uses TRBV5-4 with TRBJ2-7; 9 bases agree with TRBD1. The V gene end was trimmed by 3 bases and the J gene end by 6 bases; junction bases not matched to a gene: 7. The CDR3 extends over 14 amino acids. Germline CDR1 SGHNT, CDR2 YYREEE (reference sequence). The CDR3 DNA reads as TGTGCCAGCAGCTCCTTAACGACAGGGGGCGAGCAGTACTTC. Its translation is CASSSLTTGGEQYF.

V is TRBV4-1 and J is TRBJ2-5, with a possible D match to TRBD1 (7 bases). CDR3 size: 16 residues. Germline assignment: CDR1 MGHRA and CDR2 YSYEKL. V dropped 0 bases and J dropped 5 bases, with 16 bases sitting between them. Here the CDR3 reads CASSQDPRAGGETQYF. In DNA, the CDR3 is TGCGCCAGCAGCCAAGATCCGAGGGCAGGGGGGGAGACCCAGTACTTC.

The CDR3, as DNA: TGTGCCAGTAGTACAAGACAGGGTGTAGGCAATGAGCAGTTCTTC. This gives the protein CASSTRQGVGNEQFF. V is TRBV19 and J is TRBJ2-1, with 7 positions matching TRBD1. Germline V CDR1 and CDR2: LNHDA, SQIVND (reference sequence). The junction had 9 bases not matched to a gene; V was cut back by 4 bases and J by 6 bases. The CDR3 has 15 amino acids.

The rearrangement uses TRBV6-5 and TRBJ2-3, with D perhaps TRBD2 (5 bases). Germline CDR1 reads MNHEY; CDR2 reads SVGAGI. The CDR3 has 13 residues. V lost 7 bases to trimming and J lost 1 base, with 9 bases between them. CDR3 in amino acids: CASTPRGTDTQYF. The CDR3, as DNA: TGTGCCAGCACCCCGAGGGGCACAGATACGCAGTATTTT.

The gene calls are TRBV25-1 and TRBJ2-7; 8 nucleotides line up with TRBD1. The J segment lost 4 bases and the V segment lost 2 bases, leaving 7 bases of the junction unmatched. The germline gives CDR1 MGHDK, CDR2 SYGVNS. The CDR3 loop spans 15 amino acids. CDR3 protein: CASSEQGRGPYEQYF. As DNA, the CDR3 is TGTGCCAGCAGTGAACAGGGCAGGGGGCCTTACGAGCAGTACTTC.